One and the same sample provided the 12 T cell receptor beta chains below, sequenced in a study of cytomegalovirus exposure and HLA in healthy donors. 60 Vbeta and 13 Jbeta primers were used in PCR. Here immunoSEQ multiplex PCR was the method, and the copy in TCRdb shows in-frame clones only, minus some. The sample consists of more than 110,000 clones, approximately 73% of them appearing once. The specimen was PBMCs. Receptors originate from a human donor in good health.

The chain joins TRBV7-6 to TRBJ2-5; a weak D match, TRBD1 (6 bases). The CDR3 spans 14 residues. V dropped 1 base and J dropped 7 bases, with 13 bases sitting between them. Germline V lookup: CDR1 SGHVS, CDR2 FNYEAQ. CDR3 protein: CASSLVRQARTQYF. The CDR3 DNA sequence: TGTGCCAGCAGCTTAGTACGACAGGCAAGGACCCAGTACTTC.

This clone has just one count. This specimen includes other DNA sequences encoding the same CDR3. The chain joins TRBV5-4 to TRBJ2-7, with D unclear. The CDR3 sequence is 11 residues long. The germline V gene encodes CDR1 SGHNT and CDR2 YYREEE (reference sequence). Trimming took off 2 bases at V and 4 bases at J, with 4 bases between the two ends. The CDR3 protein is CASSFGYEQYF. The CDR3 region has the DNA TGTGCCAGCAGCTTCGGGTACGAGCAGTACTTC. Looking up the rest from reference TRBV5-4 and TRBJ2-7 gives the full variable domain: ETGVTQSPTHLIKTRGQQVTLRCSSQSGHNTVSWYQQALGQGPQFIFQYYREEENGRGNFPPRFSGLQFPNYSSELNVNALELDDSALYLCASSFGYEQYFGPGTRLTVT.

This chain links TRBV6-1 with TRBJ2-7; D uncertain. Germline values: CDR1 MNHNS, CDR2 SASEGT. Trimming cost V 4 bases and J 1 base, with 11 bases left between them. The CDR3 spans 14 residues. This CDR3 is CASSGLTVSYEQYF. CDR3 in DNA: TGTGCCAGCAGTGGATTGACTGTTTCCTACGAGCAGTACTTC.

The V gene is TRBV30, the J gene TRBJ1-6, with D tentatively TRBD1 (6 bases). Germline CDR1 is GTSNPN and CDR2 is SVGIG (reference sequence). Trimming stripped 4 bases from V and 3 bases from J, with 16 bases between. The CDR3 extends over 16 amino acids. The CDR3, as DNA: TGTGCCTGGAAAAAGGGGTGGGACAACTATAATTCACCCCTCCACTTT. Translating it yields CAWKKGWDNYNSPLHF. Based on the CDR3 plus reference TRBV30 and TRBJ1-6, the full variable domain is SQTIHQWPATLVQPVGSPLSLECTVEGTSNPNLYWYRQAAGRGLQLLFYSVGIGQISSEVPQNLSASRPQDRQFILSSKKLLLSDSGFYLCAWKKGWDNYNSPLHFGNGTRLTVT.

The chain links TRBV11-2 to TRBJ2-1, with D possibly being TRBD1 (6 bases). CDR3 size: 14 residues. Germline CDR1 SGHAT, CDR2 FQNNGV. The ends were cut back, 1 base at V and 7 bases at J, with 11 bases in the middle. CDR3 sequence: CASSLGGPRNEQFF. The CDR3 DNA sequence: TGTGCCAGCAGCTTAGGGGGGCCTCGGAATGAGCAGTTCTTC. The whole variable domain, filled in from reference TRBV11-2 and TRBJ2-1, reads EAGVAQSPRYKIIEKRQSVAFWCNPISGHATLYWYQQILGQGPKLLIQFQNNGVVDDSQLPKDRFSAERLKGVDSTLKIQPAKLEDSAVYLCASSLGGPRNEQFFGPGTRLTVL.

The genes are TRBV6-5 and TRBJ2-4, with TRBD2 as a possible D gene (6 bases). Germline V gene sequence: CDR1 MNHEY, CDR2 SVGAGI. Trimming stripped 0 bases from V and 8 bases from J, with 11 bases between. There are 14 residues in the CDR3. CDR3 in DNA: TGTGCCAGCAGTTACTCGGGCGGAGGGGACATTCAGTACTTC. It translates to CASSYSGGGDIQYF.

The chain joins TRBV7-2 to TRBJ2-7, with 8 bases fitting TRBD2. The CDR3 consists of 12 residues. CDR1 and CDR2 (germline): SGHTA, FQGNSA. Unmatched junction bases numbered 5, after V lost 8 bases and J lost 5 bases. DNA for the CDR3: TGTGCCAGCGCCGGGGGGGGCGACGAGCAGTACTTC. This encodes CASAGGGDEQYF.

This clone was observed a single time. The chain joins TRBV30 to TRBJ1-1, with 9 bases lining up with TRBD1. This CDR3 is built from 16 residues. CDR1 GTSNPN and CDR2 SVGIG come from the germline V gene (reference sequence). After removal of 8 bases from V and 3 bases from J, the junction contained 16 bases not matched to a gene. The CDR3 loop is CARLQWTGEDYTEAFF. The CDR3 DNA reads as TGTGCCCGCCTCCAATGGACAGGGGAAGACTACACTGAAGCTTTCTTT.

V usage is TRBV6-6 and J usage is TRBJ1-4, with a possible D match to TRBD1 (6 bases). V gave up 6 bases and J gave up 5 bases, with 16 bases separating them. Germline assignment: CDR1 MNHNY and CDR2 SVGAGI (reference sequence). This CDR3 region has 15 residues. This chain's CDR3 is CASRLTGQTNEKLFF. The DNA for the CDR3 is TGTGCCAGCAGGTTAACCGGACAGACGAATGAAAAACTGTTTTTT.

The genes are TRBV19 and TRBJ2-3; 11 bases map to TRBD1. This CDR3 spans 14 amino acids. V shed 9 bases and J 2 bases; nucleotides not matched to a gene: 4. CDR1 is LNHDA and CDR2 is SQIVND in the germline V gene (reference sequence). CDR3 amino acids: CASGQGANTDTQYF. In DNA form, the CDR3 reads TGTGCCAGCGGACAGGGGGCGAACACAGATACGCAGTATTTT. The whole variable domain, remainder taken from reference TRBV19 and TRBJ2-3, is DGGITQSPKYLFRKEGQNVTLSCEQNLNHDAMYWYRQDPGQGLRLIYYSQIVNDFQKGDIAEGYSVSREKKESFPLTVTSAQKNPTAFYLCASGQGANTDTQYFGPGTRLTVL.

The rearrangement links TRBV2 to TRBJ1-5; D gene unclear. Germline V CDR1 and CDR2: SNHLY, FYNNEI. CDR3 length: 12 residues. V dropped 5 bases and J dropped 4 bases, with 6 bases sitting between them. The CDR3 here is CASSSENQPQHF. The CDR3 nucleotides are TGTGCCAGCAGTAGCGAAAATCAGCCCCAGCATTTT.

The rearrangement links TRBV6-1 to TRBJ1-4, with D maybe TRBD1 (6 bases). Germline lookup yields CDR1 MNHNS and CDR2 SASEGT. V shed 8 bases and J shed 3 bases, with 16 bases lying between them. The length of the CDR3 is 15 residues. The chain's CDR3 is CASGIYRVSNEKLFF. CDR3 bases: TGTGCCAGCGGAATCTACAGGGTTTCTAATGAAAAACTGTTTTTT.